This TCR beta chain was recorded in a study of blood T cell repertoires in COVID-19. Germline loops: CDR1 MDHEN, CDR2 SYDVKM. The junction had 3 bases not matched to a gene; V was cut back by 5 bases and J by 3 bases. The CDR3 consists of 13 residues. Original handling: Amplification from reference gene primers served as the basis for estimated nucleated cell counts. Sequencing used immunoSEQ multiplex PCR; TCRdb keeps in-frame clones, though not all of them. V and J calls and clone size follow that table, whereas D and trimming were derived from the DNA. This repertoire shows more than 150,000 clones, roughly 80% found once; its top ten account for about 6%.

The sequence came from a woman between 40 and 50 years old with acute or convalescent COVID-19. The chain has TRBV28 and TRBJ1-2; 7 bases line up with TRBD1. Sequencing was carried out using peripheral blood. The CDR3 is CASSPGQYYGYTF. CDR3 nucleotides: TGTGCCAGCAGTCCGGGACAGTACTATGGCTACACCTTC.